These 14 T cell receptor beta chains were sequenced from one sample in a study of blood T cell repertoires in COVID-19. Only in-frame clones appear in the TCRdb table, and some are missing; sequencing was by immunoSEQ multiplex PCR. The sample includes 98,000 or so clones, roughly four fifths seen only once; the top ten take 4% to 6%. The sequencing input was peripheral blood. Receptors were obtained from a man aged 55 to 70 with acute or convalescent COVID-19.

The chain employs TRBV30 and TRBJ1-4, with TRBD1 matching over 8 bases. Germline-derived CDR1 and CDR2 are GTSNPN and SVGIG (reference sequence). This CDR3 has 15 amino acids. V lost 0 bases to trimming and J lost 8 bases; unmatched junction nucleotides: 8. This chain's CDR3 is CAWSVPGQGLEKLFF. The CDR3 DNA reads TGTGCCTGGAGTGTACCCGGACAGGGTTTGGAAAAACTGTTTTTT.

The chain recombines TRBV4-1 with TRBJ2-5; possibly TRBD1 for D (6 bases). The germline V gene encodes CDR1 MGHRA and CDR2 YSYEKL. V gave up 4 bases and J gave up 4 bases, with 13 bases separating them. This CDR3 region has 14 residues. CDR3 coding DNA: TGCGCCAGCAGCCGACCACAGGGCGGAGAGACCCAGTACTTC. Translation gives CASSRPQGGETQYF.

This clone came up a few times. The same CDR3 is also encoded by other DNA sequences in this sample. V gene TRBV30 combines with J gene TRBJ1-5; a weak D match, TRBD1 (6 bases). This CDR3 has 13 residues. Trimming took 0 bases from V and 4 from J, leaving 7 bases between them. Germline loops: CDR1 GTSNPN, CDR2 SVGIG (reference sequence). Here the CDR3 DNA reads TGTGCCTGGAGTGTAAGGGGGAATCAGCCCCAGCATTTT. Encoded protein: CAWSVRGNQPQHF.

The table lists this clone with a few counts. The rearrangement links TRBV28 to TRBJ2-7, with D possibly matching TRBD2 (6 bases). Germline CDR1 is MDHEN and CDR2 is SYDVKM. V was shortened by 6 bases and J by 2 bases, with 14 bases between the two germline ends. The CDR3 spans 14 residues. In DNA, the CDR3 is TGTGCCAGCAGGACTCCGGGACTTGCCTACGAGCAGTACTTC. It encodes CASRTPGLAYEQYF.

The chain employs TRBV5-1 and TRBJ2-7, with 9 bases aligning to TRBD1. The CDR3 extends over 15 amino acids. Germline assignment: CDR1 SGHRS and CDR2 YFSETQ. V lost 2 bases and J lost 2; bases outside the gene matches: 5. CDR3 region: CASSFGTGHAYEQYF. The DNA for the CDR3 is TGCGCCAGCAGCTTCGGGACAGGGCACGCCTACGAGCAGTACTTC.

The chain couples TRBV19 to TRBJ2-3; D is undetermined. The CDR3 has 14 amino acids. Trimming removed 3 bases at V and 2 bases at J, with 9 bases between. Germline CDR1 LNHDA, CDR2 SQIVND (reference sequence). The CDR3 spells CASSITEITDTQYF. The CDR3 coding sequence is TGTGCCAGTAGTATCACGGAGATCACAGATACGCAGTATTTT.

In its sample, this clone was seen many times. The rearrangement links TRBV24-1 to TRBJ2-3; no reliable D call. The V end was cut by 0 bases, the J end by 6 bases, with 12 bases between. Germline CDR1 reads KGHDR; CDR2 reads SFDVKD. There are 15 residues in the CDR3. The CDR3 region is CATSDLMFGLDTQYF. Here the CDR3 DNA reads TGTGCCACCAGTGATTTGATGTTCGGGTTGGATACGCAGTATTTT.

The chain carries TRBV9 and TRBJ1-5, with a possible D match to TRBD1 (5 bases). The length of the CDR3 is 14 residues. Germline assignment: CDR1 SGDLS and CDR2 YYNGEE. V lost 0 bases and J 7 bases, leaving 11 bases between the germline ends. The CDR3: CASSVGSGGQPQHF. The CDR3 region has the DNA TGTGCCAGCAGCGTAGGGTCCGGGGGGCAGCCCCAGCATTTT.

This clone was detected only a few times. The V gene is TRBV18, the J gene TRBJ2-2, with 7 bases lining up with TRBD1. The CDR3 length is 15 residues. Germline lookup yields CDR1 KGHSH and CDR2 LQKENI. The junction had 4 bases not matched to a gene; V was cut back by 0 bases and J by 6 bases. The CDR3: CASSPPIGGSGELFF. DNA for the CDR3: TGTGCCAGCTCACCACCGATAGGGGGCTCCGGGGAGCTGTTTTTT. The complete variable domain, with remaining parts taken from reference TRBV18 and TRBJ2-2, reads NAGVMQNPRHLVRRRGQEARLRCSPMKGHSHVYWYRQLPEEGLKFMVYLQKENIIDESGMPKERFSAEFPKEGPSILRIQQVVRGDSAAYFCASSPPIGGSGELFFGEGSRLTVL.

This clone was counted only a few times. The chain couples TRBV5-1 to TRBJ2-7; TRBD1 matches 7 bases. There are 13 residues in the CDR3. Unmatched junction bases numbered 3, after V lost 4 bases and J lost 2 bases. Germline V gene sequence: CDR1 SGHRS, CDR2 YFSETQ. The chain's CDR3 is CASSLTGTYEQYF. The CDR3 nucleotides are TGCGCCAGCAGCCTGACAGGGACCTACGAGCAGTACTTC.

The chain links TRBV7-8 to TRBJ2-3; 11 nucleotides align to TRBD2. The ends lost 5 bases at V and 0 bases at J; junction bases unmatched: 4. The germline V gene has CDR1 SGHVS and CDR2 FQNEAQ. The CDR3 length is 16 residues. CDR3: CASSPRTSGSTDTQYF. In nucleotides, the CDR3 is TGTGCCAGCAGCCCAAGGACTAGCGGGAGCACAGATACGCAGTATTTT.

The chain employs TRBV6-2 or TRBV6-3 and TRBJ1-5; D not certain. CDR3 length equals 13 residues. Germline assignment: CDR1 MNHEY and CDR2 SVGEGT. The V gene lost 1 base and the J gene lost 5 bases, with 6 bases spanning the gap. CDR3 nucleotides: TGTGCCAGCAGTTACTGGGCCGATCAGCCCCAGCATTTT. It codes for CASSYWADQPQHF.

This chain links TRBV30 with TRBJ1-1, with TRBD1 matching over 9 bases. The trim removed 4 bases at V and 1 base at J, leaving 4 bases unmatched. The CDR3 covers 14 residues. The germline V gene encodes CDR1 GTSNPN and CDR2 SVGIG (reference sequence). The DNA for the CDR3 is TGTGCCTGGACAACAGGGGGCGGGAACACTGAAGCTTTCTTT. This codes for CAWTTGGGNTEAFF.

Only a few counts were recorded for this clone. This chain connects TRBV29-1 to TRBJ1-4; 10 nucleotides line up with TRBD1. Germline trimming cut 4 bases from V and 7 bases from J; bases unmatched to any gene: 12. CDR3 size: 16 residues. The V gene's germline CDR1 is SQVTM and CDR2 ANQGSEA. The CDR3 protein is CSVGCDRGRGGEKLFF. DNA of the CDR3: TGCAGCGTTGGGTGTGACAGGGGGCGCGGGGGTGAAAAACTGTTTTTT.